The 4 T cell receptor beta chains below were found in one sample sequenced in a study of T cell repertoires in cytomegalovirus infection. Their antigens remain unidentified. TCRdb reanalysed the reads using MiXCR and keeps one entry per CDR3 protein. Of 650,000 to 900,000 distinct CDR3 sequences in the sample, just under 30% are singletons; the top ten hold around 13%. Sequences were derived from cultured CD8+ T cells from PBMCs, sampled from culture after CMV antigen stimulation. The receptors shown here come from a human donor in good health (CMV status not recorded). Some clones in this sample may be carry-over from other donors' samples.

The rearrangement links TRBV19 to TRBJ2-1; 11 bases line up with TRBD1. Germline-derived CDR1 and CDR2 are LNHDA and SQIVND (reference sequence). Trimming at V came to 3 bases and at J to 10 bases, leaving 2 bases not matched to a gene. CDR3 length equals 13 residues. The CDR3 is CASSIRTGGEQFF. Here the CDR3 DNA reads TGTGCCAGTAGTATTAGGACAGGGGGCGAGCAGTTCTTC.

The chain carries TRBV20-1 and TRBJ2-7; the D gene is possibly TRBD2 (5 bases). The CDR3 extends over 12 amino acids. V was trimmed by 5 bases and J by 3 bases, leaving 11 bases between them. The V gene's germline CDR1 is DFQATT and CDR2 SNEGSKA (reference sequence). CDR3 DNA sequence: TGCAGTGCTGACCCCGCGGGCTACGAGCAGTACGTC. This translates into CSADPAGYEQYV.

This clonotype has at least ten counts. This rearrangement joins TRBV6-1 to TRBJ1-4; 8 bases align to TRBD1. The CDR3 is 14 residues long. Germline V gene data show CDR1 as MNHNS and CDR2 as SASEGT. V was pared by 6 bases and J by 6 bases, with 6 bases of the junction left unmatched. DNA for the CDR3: TGTGCCAGCAGCAGGGGGCTTCCTGATGAAAAACTGTTTTTT. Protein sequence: CASSRGLPDEKLFF.

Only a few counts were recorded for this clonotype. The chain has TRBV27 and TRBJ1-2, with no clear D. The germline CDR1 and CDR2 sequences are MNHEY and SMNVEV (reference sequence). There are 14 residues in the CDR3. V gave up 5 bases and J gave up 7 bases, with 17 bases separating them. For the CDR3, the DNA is TGTGCCAGCAGTCCAGGACCGATTTCCTCTGGCTACACCTTC. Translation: CASSPGPISSGYTF.